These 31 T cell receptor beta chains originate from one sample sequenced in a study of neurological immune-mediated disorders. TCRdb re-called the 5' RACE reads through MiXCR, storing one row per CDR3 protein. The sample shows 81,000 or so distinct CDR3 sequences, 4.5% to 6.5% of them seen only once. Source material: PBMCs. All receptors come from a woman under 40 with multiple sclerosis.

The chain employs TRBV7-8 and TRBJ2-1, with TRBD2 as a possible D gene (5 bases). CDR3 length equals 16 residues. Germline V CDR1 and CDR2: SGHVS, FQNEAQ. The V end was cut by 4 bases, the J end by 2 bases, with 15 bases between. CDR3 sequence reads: CASSSVARLTYNEQFF. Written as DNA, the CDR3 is TGTGCCAGCAGCTCCGTAGCGAGATTAACCTACAATGAGCAGTTCTTC.

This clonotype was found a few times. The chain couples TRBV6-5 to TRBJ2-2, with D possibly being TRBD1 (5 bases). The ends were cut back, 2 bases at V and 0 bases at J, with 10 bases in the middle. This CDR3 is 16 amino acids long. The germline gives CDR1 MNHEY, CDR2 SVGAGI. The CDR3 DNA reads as TGTGCCAGCAGTTACCGGTGGGGCCCGAACACCGGGGAGCTGTTTTTT. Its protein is CASSYRWGPNTGELFF.

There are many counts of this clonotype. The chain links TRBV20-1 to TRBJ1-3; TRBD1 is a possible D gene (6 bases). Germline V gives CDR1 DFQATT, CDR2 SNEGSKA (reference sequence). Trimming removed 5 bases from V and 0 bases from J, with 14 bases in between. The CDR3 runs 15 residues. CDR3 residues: CSASGTPVSGNTIYF. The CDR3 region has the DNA TGCAGTGCTTCCGGGACACCCGTCTCTGGAAACACCATATATTTT.

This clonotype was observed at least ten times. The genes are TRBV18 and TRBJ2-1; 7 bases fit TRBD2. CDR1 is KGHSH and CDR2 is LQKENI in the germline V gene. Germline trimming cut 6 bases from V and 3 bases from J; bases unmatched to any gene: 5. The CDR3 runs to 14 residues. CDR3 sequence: CASSMGGDYNEQFF. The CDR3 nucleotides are TGTGCCAGCTCCATGGGGGGGGACTACAATGAGCAGTTCTTC.

The CDR3 spells CASTRDRSTGELFF. In nucleotides, the CDR3 is TGTGCCAGTACCCGGGACAGGTCCACCGGGGAGCTGTTTTTT. The chain joins TRBV6-1 to TRBJ2-2; 8 bases agree with TRBD1. The germline V gene encodes CDR1 MNHNS and CDR2 SASEGT. This CDR3 is 14 amino acids long. V shed 9 bases, J shed 4 bases, and the junction held 7 bases outside the gene matches.

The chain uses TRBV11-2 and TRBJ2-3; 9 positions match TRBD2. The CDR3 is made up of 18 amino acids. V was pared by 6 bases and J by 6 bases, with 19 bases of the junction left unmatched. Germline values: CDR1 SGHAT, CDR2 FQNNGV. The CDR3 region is CASSPRGVAGDRRDTQYF. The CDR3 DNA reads TGTGCCAGCAGTCCCCGTGGGGTAGCGGGGGATCGACGGGATACGCAGTATTTT.

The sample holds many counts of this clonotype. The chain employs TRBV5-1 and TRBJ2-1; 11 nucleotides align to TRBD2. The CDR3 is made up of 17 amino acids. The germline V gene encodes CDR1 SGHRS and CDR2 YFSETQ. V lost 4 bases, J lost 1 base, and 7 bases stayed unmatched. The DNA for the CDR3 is TGCGCCAGCAGCCTCACTAGCGGGGGTGGTTCCTACAATGAGCAGTTCTTC. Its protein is CASSLTSGGGSYNEQFF.

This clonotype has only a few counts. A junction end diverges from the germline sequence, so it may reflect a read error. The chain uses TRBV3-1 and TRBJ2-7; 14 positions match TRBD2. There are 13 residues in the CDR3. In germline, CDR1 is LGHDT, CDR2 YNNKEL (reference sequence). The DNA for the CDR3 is TGTGCCAGCAGCCAAGATGGGACTAGCGGGGGTATTTTC. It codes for CASSQDGTSGGIF.

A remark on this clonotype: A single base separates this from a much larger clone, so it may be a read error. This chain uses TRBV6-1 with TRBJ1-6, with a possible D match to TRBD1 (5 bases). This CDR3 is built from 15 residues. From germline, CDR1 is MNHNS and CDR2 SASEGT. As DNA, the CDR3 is TGTGCCAGCAGTGAAACGCAGGGAGTAAGTTCACCCCTCAACTTT. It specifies CASSETQGVSSPLNF.

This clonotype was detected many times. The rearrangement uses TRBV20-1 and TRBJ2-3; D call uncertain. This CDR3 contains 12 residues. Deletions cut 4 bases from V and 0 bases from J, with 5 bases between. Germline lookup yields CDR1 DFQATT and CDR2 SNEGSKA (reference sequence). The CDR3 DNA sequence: TGCAGTGCTATGGATAGCACAGATACGCAGTATTTT. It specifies CSAMDSTDTQYF.

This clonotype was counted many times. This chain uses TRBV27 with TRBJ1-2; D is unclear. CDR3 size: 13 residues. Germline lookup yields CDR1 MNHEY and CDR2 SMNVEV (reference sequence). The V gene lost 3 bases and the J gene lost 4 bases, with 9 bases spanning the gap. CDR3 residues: CASSFGERYGYTF. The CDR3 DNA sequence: TGTGCCAGCAGTTTCGGGGAACGCTATGGCTACACCTTC.

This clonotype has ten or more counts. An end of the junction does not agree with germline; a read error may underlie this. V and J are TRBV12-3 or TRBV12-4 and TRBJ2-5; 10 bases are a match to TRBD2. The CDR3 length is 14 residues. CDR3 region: CASSLAGVKETQYF. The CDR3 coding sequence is TGTGCCAGCAGTCTAGCGGGAGTAAAAGAGACCCAGTACTTC.

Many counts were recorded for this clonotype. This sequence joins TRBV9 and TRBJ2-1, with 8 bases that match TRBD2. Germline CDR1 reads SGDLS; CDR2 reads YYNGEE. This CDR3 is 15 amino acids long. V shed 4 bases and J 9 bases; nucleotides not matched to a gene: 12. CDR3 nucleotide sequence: TGTGCCAGCAGCCCGGGTAGCGGGACGGGGGGTGAGCAGTTCTTC. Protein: CASSPGSGTGGEQFF.

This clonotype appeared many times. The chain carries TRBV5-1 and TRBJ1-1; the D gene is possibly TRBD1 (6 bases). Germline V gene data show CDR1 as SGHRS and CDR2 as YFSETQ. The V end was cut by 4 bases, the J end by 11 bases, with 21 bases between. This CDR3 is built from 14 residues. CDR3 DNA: TGCGCCAGCAGCGCCGCCACCGAAACAGGGTTGGCTTTCTTT. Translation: CASSAATETGLAFF.

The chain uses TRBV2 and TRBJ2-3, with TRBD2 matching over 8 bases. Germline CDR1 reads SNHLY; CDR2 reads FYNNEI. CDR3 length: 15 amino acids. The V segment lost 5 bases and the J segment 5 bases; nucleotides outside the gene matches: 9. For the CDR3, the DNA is TGTGCCAGCAGTCGCTCGGGGGGGAGTAGAGATACGCAGTATTTT. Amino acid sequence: CASSRSGGSRDTQYF.

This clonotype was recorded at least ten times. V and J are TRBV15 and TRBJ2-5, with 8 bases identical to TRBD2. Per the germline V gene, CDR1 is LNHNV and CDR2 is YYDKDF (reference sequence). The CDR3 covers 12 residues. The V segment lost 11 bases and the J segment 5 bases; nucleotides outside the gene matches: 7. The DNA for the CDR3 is TGTGCCTCGTCCGGGACTAGGGAGACCCAGTACTTC. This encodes CASSGTRETQYF.

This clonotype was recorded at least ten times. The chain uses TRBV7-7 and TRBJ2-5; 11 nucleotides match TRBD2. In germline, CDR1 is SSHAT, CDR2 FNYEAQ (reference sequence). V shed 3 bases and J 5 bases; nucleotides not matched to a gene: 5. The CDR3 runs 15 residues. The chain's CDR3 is CASSLTSGVPETQYF. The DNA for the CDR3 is TGTGCCAGCAGCTTGACTAGCGGGGTGCCGGAGACCCAGTACTTC.

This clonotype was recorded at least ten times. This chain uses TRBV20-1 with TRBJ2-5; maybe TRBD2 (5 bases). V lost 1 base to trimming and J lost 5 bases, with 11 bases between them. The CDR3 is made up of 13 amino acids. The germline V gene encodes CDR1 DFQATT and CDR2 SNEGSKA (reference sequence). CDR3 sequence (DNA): TGCAGTGCTAGAGGTCGGGGTTCGGAGACCCAGTACTTC. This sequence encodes CSARGRGSETQYF.

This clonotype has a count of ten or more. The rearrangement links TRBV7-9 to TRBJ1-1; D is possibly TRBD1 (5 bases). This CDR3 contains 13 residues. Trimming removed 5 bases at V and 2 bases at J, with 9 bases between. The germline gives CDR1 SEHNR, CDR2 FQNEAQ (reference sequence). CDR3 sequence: CASSDQGNTEAFF. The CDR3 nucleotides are TGTGCCAGCAGCGACCAGGGTAACACTGAAGCTTTCTTT.

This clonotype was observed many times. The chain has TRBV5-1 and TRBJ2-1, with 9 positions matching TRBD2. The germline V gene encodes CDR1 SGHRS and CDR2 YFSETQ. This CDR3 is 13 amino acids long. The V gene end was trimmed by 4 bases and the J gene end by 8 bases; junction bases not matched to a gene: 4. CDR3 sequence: CASSMAGGDEQFF. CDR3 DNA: TGCGCCAGCAGCATGGCGGGGGGGGATGAGCAGTTCTTC.

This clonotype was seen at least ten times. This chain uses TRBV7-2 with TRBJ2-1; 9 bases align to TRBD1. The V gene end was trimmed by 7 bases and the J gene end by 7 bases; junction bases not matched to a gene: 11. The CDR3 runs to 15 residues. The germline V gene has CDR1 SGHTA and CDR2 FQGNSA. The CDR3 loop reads CASNSQDRGLNEQFF. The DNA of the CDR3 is TGTGCCAGCAACTCACAGGACAGGGGTCTGAATGAGCAGTTCTTC.

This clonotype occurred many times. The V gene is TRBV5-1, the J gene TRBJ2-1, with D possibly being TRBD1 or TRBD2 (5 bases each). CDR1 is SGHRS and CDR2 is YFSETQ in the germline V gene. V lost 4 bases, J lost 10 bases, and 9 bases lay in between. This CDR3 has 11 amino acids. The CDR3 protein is CASSLGPEQFF. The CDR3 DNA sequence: TGCGCCAGCAGCCTGGGACCGGAGCAGTTCTTC.

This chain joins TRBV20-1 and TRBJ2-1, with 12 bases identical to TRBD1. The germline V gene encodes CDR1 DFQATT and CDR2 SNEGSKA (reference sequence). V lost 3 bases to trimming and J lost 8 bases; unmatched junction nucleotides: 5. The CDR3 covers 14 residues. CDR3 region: CSASPGQGADEQFF. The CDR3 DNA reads TGCAGTGCTAGCCCGGGACAGGGGGCCGATGAGCAGTTCTTC.

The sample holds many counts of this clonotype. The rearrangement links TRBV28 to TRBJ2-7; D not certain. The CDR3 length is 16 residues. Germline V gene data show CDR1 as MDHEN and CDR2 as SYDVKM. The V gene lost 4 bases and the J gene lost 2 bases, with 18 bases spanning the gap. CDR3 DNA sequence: TGTGCCAGCAGTTGGCGCGGTATGGTTCGCGCCTACGAGCAGTACGTC. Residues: CASSWRGMVRAYEQYV.

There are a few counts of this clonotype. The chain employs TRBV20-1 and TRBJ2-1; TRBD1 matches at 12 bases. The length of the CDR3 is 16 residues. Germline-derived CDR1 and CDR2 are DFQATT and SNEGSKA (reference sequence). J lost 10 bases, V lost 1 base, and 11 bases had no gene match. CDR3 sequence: CSARAFSGTGGEEQFF. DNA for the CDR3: TGCAGTGCTAGAGCATTTTCCGGGACAGGGGGCGAAGAGCAGTTCTTC.

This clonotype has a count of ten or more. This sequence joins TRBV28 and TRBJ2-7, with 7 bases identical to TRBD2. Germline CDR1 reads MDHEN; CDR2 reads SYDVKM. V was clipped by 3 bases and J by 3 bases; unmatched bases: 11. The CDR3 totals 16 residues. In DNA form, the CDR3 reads TGTGCCAGCAGTTTTCCTTTGGCGGGAGCAGACTACGAGCAGTACTTC. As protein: CASSFPLAGADYEQYF.

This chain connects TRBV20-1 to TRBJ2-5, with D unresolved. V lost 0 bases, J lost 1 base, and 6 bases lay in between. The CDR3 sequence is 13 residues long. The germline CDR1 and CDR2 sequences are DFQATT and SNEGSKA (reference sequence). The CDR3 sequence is CSAREAPQETQYF. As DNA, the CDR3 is TGCAGTGCTAGAGAGGCCCCCCAAGAGACCCAGTACTTC.

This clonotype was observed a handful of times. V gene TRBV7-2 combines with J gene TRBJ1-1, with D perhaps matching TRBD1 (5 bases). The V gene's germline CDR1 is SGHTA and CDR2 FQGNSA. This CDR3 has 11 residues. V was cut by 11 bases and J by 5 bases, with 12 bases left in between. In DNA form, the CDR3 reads TGTGCCTCAGGGTATCTAACTGAAGCTTTCTTT. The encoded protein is CASGYLTEAFF.

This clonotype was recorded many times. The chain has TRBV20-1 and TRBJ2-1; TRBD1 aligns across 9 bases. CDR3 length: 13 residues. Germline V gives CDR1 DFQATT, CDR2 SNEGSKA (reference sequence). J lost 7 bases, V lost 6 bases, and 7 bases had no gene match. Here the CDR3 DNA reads TGCAGTGCCGGGACAGGGAGTCGTAATGAGCAGTTCTTC. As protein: CSAGTGSRNEQFF.

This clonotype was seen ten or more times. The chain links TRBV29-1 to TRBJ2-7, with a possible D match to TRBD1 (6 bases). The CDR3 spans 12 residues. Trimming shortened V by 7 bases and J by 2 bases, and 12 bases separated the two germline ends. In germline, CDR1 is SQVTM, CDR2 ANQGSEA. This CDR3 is CSARDTPYEQYF. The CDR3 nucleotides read TGCAGCGCAAGGGACACCCCCTACGAGCAGTACTTC.

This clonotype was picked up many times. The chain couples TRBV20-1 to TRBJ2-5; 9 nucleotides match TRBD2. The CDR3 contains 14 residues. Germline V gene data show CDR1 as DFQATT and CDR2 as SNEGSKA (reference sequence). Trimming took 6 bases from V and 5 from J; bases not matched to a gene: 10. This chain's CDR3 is CSAGASGKVETQYF. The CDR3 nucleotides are TGCAGTGCAGGGGCTAGCGGGAAGGTTGAGACCCAGTACTTC.